The rows below give T cell receptor beta chains drawn from one sample of a study of T cell responses to AZD1222 COVID-19 vaccine. The data were produced by immunoSEQ multiplex PCR, yet TCRdb's version contains in-frame clones alone and is incomplete. Of 170,000 or so clones listed, less than 95% are singletons. This material consisted of peripheral blood, taken on day 0 of AZD1222 vaccination. The receptors come from an adult in good health. Each CDR3 is given with its conserved first and last residue. The order of the fields is V gene, clone size, J gene, D gene, CDR3 protein. A D gene is named only where the DNA matches it firmly. A clone size is listed for some rows: how often the clone was seen (once, few, many), or a class if it is expanded.

TRBV5-1	NA	TRBJ1-1	NA	CASSLLERKGEAFF
TRBV19	NA	TRBJ2-1	NA	CASSIRRAGSSYNEQFF
TRBV5-4	NA	TRBJ2-5	TRBD2	CASSAQTGTSGGAQTQYF
TRBV7-9	NA	TRBJ1-3	NA	CASSLALGALSGNTIYF
TRBV9	NA	TRBJ1-5	TRBD1	CASSGGTGDNQPQHF
TRBV27	NA	TRBJ1-2	NA	CASSYRETSYGYTF
TRBV6-5	once	TRBJ2-7	TRBD2	CASSYSLADPLGQYF
TRBV6-2/TRBV6-3	NA	TRBJ1-5	TRBD1	CASSAWRGQGVQPQHF
TRBV29-1	NA	TRBJ1-1	NA	CSVEDTRGVGAFF
TRBV18	NA	TRBJ1-6	NA	CASSPSEGRGNSPLHF
TRBV5-6	NA	TRBJ1-2	NA	CASSFLTLFYGYTF
TRBV7-9	NA	TRBJ2-1	NA	CASSTGPWGYNEQFF
TRBV11-2	few	TRBJ1-5	NA	CASSPGGNQPQHF
TRBV6-1	once	TRBJ1-2	NA	CASSDDGRYGYTF
TRBV11-2	NA	TRBJ1-2	TRBD1	CASSLEGTGYGYTF
TRBV27	NA	TRBJ1-2	NA	CASSLTANYGYTF
TRBV2	NA	TRBJ1-6	NA	CASGLGEGSPLHF